This TCR beta chain was sequenced during a study of PD-1 blockade in classical Hodgkin lymphoma. Clones were sequenced by immunoSEQ multiplex PCR, and TCRdb holds only the in-frame ones, with some missing. The sample carries more than 75,000 clones, under 95% recorded once. This CDR3 has 15 amino acids. Losses at the gene ends were 2 bases for V and 8 bases for J; bases not matched to a gene: 5. Germline V gene lookup returns CDR1 MDHEN and CDR2 SYDVKM. On this clone: Its antigen is not identified.

The study's findings and limits: Reports described newly diagnosed patients as having lower baseline TCR diversity than healthy donors.

Time point: cycle 4 day 1 (C4D1), after less than 7 weeks of nivolumab. With no exception, relapse followed autologous stem cell transplantation in all patients, and brentuximab vedotin exposure varied. The clonotype was recovered from a human donor with classical Hodgkin lymphoma. Material: peripheral blood mononuclear cells (PBMCs), obtained before the fourth cycle of nivolumab. The chain employs TRBV28 and TRBJ1-4, with 10 bases aligning to TRBD1. The CDR3 loop reads CASSLLGQGREKLFF. In DNA form, the CDR3 reads TGTGCCAGCAGTTTACTGGGACAGGGGAGAGAAAAACTGTTTTTT.